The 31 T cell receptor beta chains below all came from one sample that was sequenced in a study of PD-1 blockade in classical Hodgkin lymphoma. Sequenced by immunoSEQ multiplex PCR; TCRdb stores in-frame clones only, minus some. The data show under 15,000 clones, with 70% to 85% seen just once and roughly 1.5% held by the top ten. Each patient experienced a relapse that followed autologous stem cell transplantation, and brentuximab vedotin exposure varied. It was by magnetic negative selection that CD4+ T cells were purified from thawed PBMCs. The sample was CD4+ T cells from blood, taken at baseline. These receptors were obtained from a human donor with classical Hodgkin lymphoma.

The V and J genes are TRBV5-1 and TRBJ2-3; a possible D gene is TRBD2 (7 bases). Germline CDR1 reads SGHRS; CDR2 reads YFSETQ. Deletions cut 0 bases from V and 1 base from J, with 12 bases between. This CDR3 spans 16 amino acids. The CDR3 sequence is CASSLEGGPGTDTQYF. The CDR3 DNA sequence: TGCGCCAGCAGCTTGGAGGGGGGGCCAGGCACAGATACGCAGTATTTT.

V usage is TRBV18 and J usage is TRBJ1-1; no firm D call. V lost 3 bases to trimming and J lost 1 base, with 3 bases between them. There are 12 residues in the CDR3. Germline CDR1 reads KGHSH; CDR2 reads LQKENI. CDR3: CASSPPNTEAFF. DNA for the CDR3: TGTGCCAGCTCACCGCCGAACACTGAAGCTTTCTTT.

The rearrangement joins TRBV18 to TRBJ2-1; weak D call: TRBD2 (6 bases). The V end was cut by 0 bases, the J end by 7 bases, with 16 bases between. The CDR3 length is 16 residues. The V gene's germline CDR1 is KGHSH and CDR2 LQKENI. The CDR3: CASSPPGLLRSNEQFF. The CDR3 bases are TGTGCCAGCTCACCACCGGGACTCCTCCGGTCAAATGAGCAGTTCTTC.

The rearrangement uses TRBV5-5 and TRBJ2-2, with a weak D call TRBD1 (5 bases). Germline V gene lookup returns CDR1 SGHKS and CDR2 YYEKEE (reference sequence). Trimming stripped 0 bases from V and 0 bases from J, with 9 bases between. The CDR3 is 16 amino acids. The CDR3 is CASSLGPTANTGELFF. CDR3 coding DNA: TGTGCCAGCAGCTTGGGCCCGACAGCGAACACCGGGGAGCTGTTTTTT.

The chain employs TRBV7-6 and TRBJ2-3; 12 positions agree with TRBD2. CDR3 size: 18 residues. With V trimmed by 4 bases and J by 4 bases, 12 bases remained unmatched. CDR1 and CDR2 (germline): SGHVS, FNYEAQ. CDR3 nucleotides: TGTGCCAGCAGCTCCGGTCGGGCTAGCGGGGGGGCTTCAGATACGCAGTATTTT. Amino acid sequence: CASSSGRASGGASDTQYF.

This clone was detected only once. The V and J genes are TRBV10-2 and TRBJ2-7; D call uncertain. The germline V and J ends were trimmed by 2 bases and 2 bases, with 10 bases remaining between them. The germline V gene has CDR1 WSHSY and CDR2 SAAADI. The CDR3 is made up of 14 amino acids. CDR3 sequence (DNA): TGCGCCAGCAGTGAGCTGGGTCTGGCCTACGAGCAGTACTTC. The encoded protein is CASSELGLAYEQYF.

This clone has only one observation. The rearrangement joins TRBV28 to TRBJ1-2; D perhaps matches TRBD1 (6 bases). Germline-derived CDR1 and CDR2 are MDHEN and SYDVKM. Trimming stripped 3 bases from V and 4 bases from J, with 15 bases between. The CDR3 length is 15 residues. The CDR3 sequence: CASSLGGGAIYGYTF. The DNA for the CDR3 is TGTGCCAGCAGTTTGGGCGGGGGCGCGATCTATGGCTACACCTTC.

The CDR3 nucleotides are TGTGCCAGCAGCCGAGGACAGACGCACAATGAGCAGTTCTTC. The encoded protein is CASSRGQTHNEQFF. The chain carries TRBV5-5 and TRBJ2-1; possibly TRBD1 for D (6 bases). Trimming removed 4 bases at V and 5 bases at J, with 13 bases between. Germline lookup yields CDR1 SGHKS and CDR2 YYEKEE (reference sequence). The CDR3 loop spans 14 amino acids.

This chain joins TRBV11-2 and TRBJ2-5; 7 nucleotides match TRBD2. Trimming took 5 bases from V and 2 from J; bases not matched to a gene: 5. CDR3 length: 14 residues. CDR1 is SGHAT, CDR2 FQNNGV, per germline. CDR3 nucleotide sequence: TGTGCCAGCAGCAAAGGGACTATTCAAGAGACCCAGTACTTC. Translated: CASSKGTIQETQYF.

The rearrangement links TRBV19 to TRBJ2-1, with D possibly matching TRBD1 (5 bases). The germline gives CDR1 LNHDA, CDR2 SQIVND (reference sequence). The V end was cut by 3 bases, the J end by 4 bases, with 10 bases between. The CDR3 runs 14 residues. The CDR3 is CASSIPDRYNEQFF. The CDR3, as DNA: TGTGCCAGTAGTATCCCCGACAGATACAATGAGCAGTTCTTC.

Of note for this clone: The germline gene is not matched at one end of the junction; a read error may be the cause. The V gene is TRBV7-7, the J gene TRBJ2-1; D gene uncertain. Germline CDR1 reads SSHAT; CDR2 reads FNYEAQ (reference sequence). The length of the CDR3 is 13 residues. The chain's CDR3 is CASSLGRTNEQFF. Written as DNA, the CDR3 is TGTGCTAGCAGCTTAGGACGGACGAATGAGCAGTTCTTC.

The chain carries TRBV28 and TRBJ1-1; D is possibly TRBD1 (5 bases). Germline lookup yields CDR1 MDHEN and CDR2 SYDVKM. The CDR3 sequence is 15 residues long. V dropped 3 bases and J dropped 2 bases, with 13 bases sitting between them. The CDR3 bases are TGTGCCAGCAGTTTTCTGGACACAAGCAACACTGAAGCTTTCTTT. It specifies CASSFLDTSNTEAFF.

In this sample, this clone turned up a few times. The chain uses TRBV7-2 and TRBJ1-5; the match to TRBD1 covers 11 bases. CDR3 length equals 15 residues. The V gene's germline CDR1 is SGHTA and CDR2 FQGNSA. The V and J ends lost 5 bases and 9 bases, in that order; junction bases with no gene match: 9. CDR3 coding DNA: TGTGCCAGCAGCCAGGACAGGGGGCTCACTCGGCCCCAGCATTTT. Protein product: CASSQDRGLTRPQHF.

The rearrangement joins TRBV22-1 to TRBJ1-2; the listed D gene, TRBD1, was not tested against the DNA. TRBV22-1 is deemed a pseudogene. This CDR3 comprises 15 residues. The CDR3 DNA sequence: TGTCCTGGGAGCGCACCTACAGGGGGCTCCTATGGCTACACCTTC. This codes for CPGSAPTGGSYGYTF.

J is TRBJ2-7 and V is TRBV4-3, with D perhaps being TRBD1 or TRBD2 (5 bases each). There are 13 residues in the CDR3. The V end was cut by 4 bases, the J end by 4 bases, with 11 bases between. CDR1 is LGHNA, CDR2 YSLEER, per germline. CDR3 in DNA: TGCGCCAGCAGCCCCCGGGACGGATACGAGCAGTACTTC. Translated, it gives CASSPRDGYEQYF.

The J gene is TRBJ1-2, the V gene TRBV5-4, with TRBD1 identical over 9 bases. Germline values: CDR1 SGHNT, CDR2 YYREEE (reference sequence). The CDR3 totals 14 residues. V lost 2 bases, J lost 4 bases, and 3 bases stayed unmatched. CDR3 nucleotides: TGTGCCAGCAGCTTACGGGGACAGGGCTATGGCTACACCTTC. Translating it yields CASSLRGQGYGYTF.

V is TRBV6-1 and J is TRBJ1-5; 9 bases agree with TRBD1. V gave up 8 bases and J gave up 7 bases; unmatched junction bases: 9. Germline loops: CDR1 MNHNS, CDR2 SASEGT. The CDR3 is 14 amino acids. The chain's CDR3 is CASGTGHQSQPQHF. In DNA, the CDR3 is TGTGCCAGCGGGACAGGGCACCAATCCCAGCCCCAGCATTTT.

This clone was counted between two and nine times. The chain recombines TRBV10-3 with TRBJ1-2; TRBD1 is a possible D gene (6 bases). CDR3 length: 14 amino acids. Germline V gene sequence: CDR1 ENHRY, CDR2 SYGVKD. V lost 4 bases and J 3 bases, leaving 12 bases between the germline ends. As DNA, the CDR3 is TGTGCCATCAGTGGCCGGGGGGCGGACTATGGCTACACCTTC. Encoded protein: CAISGRGADYGYTF.

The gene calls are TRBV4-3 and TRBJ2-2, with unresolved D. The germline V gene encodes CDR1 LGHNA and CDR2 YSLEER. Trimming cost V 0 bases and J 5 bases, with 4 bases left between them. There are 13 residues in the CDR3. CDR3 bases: TGCGCCAGCAGCCAAGAAAGGACCGGGGAGCTGTTTTTT. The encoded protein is CASSQERTGELFF.

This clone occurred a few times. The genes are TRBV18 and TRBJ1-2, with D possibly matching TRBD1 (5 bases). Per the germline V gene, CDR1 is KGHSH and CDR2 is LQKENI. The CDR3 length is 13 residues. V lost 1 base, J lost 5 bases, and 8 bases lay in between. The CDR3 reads CASSPLGEYGYTF. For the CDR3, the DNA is TGTGCCAGCTCACCACTAGGGGAGTATGGCTACACCTTC.

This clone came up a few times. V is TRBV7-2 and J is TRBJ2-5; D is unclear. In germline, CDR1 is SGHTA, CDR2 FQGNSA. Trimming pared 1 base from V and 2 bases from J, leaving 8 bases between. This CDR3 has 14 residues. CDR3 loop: CASSLGPFQETQYF. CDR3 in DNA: TGTGCCAGCAGCTTAGGCCCTTTTCAAGAGACCCAGTACTTC.

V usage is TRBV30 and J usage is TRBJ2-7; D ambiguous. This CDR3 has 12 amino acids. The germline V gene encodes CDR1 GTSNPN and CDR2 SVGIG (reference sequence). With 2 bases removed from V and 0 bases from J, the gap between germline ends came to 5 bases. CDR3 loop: CAWSPRSYEQYF. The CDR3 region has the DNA TGTGCCTGGAGTCCGCGCTCCTACGAGCAGTACTTC.

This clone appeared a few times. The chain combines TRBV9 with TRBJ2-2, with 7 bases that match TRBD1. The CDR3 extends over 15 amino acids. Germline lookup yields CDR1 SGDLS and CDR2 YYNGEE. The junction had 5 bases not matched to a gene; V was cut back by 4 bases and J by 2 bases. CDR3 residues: CASSLGQINTGELFF. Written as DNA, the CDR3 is TGTGCCAGCAGCTTGGGACAGATTAACACCGGGGAGCTGTTTTTT.

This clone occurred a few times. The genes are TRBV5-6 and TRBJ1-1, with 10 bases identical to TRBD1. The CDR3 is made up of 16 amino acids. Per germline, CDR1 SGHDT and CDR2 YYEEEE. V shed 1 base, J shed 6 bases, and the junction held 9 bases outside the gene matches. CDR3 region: CASSLRQGAAWAEAFF. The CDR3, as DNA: TGTGCCAGCAGCTTGAGACAGGGGGCGGCCTGGGCTGAAGCTTTCTTT.

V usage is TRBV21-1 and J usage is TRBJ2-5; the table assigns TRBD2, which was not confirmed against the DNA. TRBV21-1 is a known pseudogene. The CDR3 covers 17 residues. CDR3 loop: CASSPSSASGGRETQYF. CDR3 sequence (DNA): TGTGCCAGCAGCCCATCGTCGGCTAGCGGGGGGAGGGAGACCCAGTACTTC.

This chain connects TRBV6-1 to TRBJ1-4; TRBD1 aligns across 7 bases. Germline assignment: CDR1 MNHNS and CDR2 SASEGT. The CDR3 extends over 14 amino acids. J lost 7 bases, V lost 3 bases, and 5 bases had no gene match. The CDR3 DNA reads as TGTGCCAGCAGTGAGGGGTACAGGGGTGAAAAACTGTTTTTT. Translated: CASSEGYRGEKLFF.

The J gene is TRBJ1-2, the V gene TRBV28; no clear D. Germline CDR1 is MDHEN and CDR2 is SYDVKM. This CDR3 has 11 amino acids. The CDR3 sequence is CAVGSKEGYTF. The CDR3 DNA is TGTGCGGTGGGTTCGAAGGAGGGCTACACCTTC.

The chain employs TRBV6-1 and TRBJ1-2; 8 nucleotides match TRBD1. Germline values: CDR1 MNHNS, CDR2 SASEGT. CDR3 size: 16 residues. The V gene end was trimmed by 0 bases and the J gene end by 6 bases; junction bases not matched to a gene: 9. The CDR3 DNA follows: TGTGCCAGCAGTGAAGCGGGATTTCAGGGGGCAGATGGCTACACCTTC. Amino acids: CASSEAGFQGADGYTF.

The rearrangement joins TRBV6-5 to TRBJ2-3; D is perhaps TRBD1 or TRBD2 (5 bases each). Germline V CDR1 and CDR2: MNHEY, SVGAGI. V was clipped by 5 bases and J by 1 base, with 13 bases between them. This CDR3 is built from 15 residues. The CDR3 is CASSRRELGTDTQYF. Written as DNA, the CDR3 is TGTGCCAGCAGTCGCAGGGAGTTGGGCACAGATACGCAGTATTTT.

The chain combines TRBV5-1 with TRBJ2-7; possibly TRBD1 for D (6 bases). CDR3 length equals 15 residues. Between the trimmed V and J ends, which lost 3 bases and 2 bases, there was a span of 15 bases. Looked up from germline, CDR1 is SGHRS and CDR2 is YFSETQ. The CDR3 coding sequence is TGCGCCAGCAGCTCTAGAGGGACACCTACCTACGAGCAGTACTTC. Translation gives CASSSRGTPTYEQYF.

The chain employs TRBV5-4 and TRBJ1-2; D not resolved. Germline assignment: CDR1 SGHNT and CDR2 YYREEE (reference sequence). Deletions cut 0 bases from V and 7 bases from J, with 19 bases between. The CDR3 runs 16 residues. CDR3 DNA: TGTGCCAGCAGCTTGGGAGGAGAGAGGGTATTTTTTGGCTACACCTTC. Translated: CASSLGGERVFFGYTF.